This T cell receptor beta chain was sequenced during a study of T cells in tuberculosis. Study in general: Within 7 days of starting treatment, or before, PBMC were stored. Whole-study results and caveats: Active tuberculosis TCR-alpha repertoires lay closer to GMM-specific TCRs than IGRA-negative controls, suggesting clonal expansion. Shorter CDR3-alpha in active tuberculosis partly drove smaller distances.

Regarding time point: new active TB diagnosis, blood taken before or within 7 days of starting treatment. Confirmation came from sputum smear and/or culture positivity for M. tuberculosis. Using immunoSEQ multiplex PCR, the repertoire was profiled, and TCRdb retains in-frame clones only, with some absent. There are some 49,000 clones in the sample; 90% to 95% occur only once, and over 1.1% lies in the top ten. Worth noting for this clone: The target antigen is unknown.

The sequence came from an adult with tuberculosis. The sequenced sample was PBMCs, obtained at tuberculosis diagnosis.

Here the CDR3 reads CASSLGSSLYNEQFF. For the CDR3, the DNA is TGTGCCAGCAGCTTAGGATCTAGTCTCTACAATGAGCAGTTCTTC. The chain employs TRBV11-2 and TRBJ2-1, with D uncertain. Trimming cost V 1 base and J 3 bases, with 10 bases left between them. This CDR3 is built from 15 residues. Germline CDR1 reads SGHAT; CDR2 reads FQNNGV.